What follows is one TCR beta chain and its context. This CDR3 comprises 13 residues. CDR1 is SEHNR, CDR2 FQNEAQ, per germline (reference sequence). The V end lost 6 bases, the J end lost 4 bases, and 9 bases lay between the germline ends. This sample is part of a study of blood T cell repertoires in COVID-19. Participants were placed into cohorts based on the clinical history they reported. Authors' analysis steps: Estimates of nucleated cell counts were drawn from the amplification of reference gene primers. Sequenced by immunoSEQ multiplex PCR; TCRdb stores in-frame clones only, minus some. Clonal size and the V and J genes are those of that table, whereas D and trimming came from the DNA. The table includes approximately 230,000 clones, 86% detected once.

Sequences were obtained from PBMCs or T cells enriched from blood (not recorded which). This clonotype was sampled from a man aged 40-50 years who had recovered from COVID-19. The V gene is TRBV7-9, the J gene TRBJ1-4; D is ambiguous. The CDR3 bases are TGTGCCAGCAGAACTTTGAGTAATGAAAAACTGTTTTTT. Translated, it gives CASRTLSNEKLFF.